This TCR beta chain comes out of a study of CXCR3-negative and CXCR3-positive naive CD8 T cells (dated by TCRdb to the late 2010s). With respect to the entire study: Around 140 million TRB reads were obtained in total, roughly 1.5 +/- 0.3 million reads per library. Naive subsets from about five donors and memory cells from 3 donors were included in the TRBV-TRBJ cluster analysis. Diversity and physicochemical repertoire analyses were performed on about a dozen donors pooled from two independent experiments.

For sequencing, a NextSeq 550 was employed. The Human TCR Profiling Kit (MiLaboratory) was used to prepare UMI-labeled 5' RACE TRB cDNA libraries. cDNA synthesis used the entire amount of extracted RNA, and PCR amplification then used the entire amount of cDNA produced. Libraries were prepared in parallel with an identical number of PCR cycles. As for how the authors treated the data: With a minimum of two reads required per UMI, MIGEC and MiXCR pulled out about 50,000 +/- 9,200 unique UMI-labeled TRB cDNA molecules from each library. Each library averaged roughly 36,000 +/- 9,600 functional in-frame TRB CDR3 nucleotide clonotypes without stop codons. After downsampling to 5000 UMI-labeled TRB molecules per sample, diversity metrics, including normalized Shannon-Wiener and Chao1, were computed in VDJtools. VDJtools was used to calculate clonotype-size-weighted physicochemical properties of the central five CDR3 residues, namely interaction energy, strength, volume and Kidera factor 4. TCRdb reprocessed the reads into one record per CDR3 protein sequence, lacking DNA. The V and J calls follow TCRdb's processing rather than the paper's. The sample table includes some 140,000 distinct CDR3 sequences. The ten most abundant clones make up 0.45% to 0.6% of the sample.

Each CD8+ T cell subset was flow-sorted in triplicate, with 250,000 to 350,000 cells per subset placed directly into RLT lysis buffer. To keep memory contaminants out, a stringent definition of naive CD8+ T cells was applied: CD45RO-CCR7+CD27+CD95-. Peripheral blood mononuclear cells were isolated from buffy coats using standard density gradient centrifugation. Naive CXCR3-negative and CXCR3-positive CD8+ T cells were flow-sorted using a FACSAria III. An RNeasy Mini Kit was used to extract total RNA from the sorted cells. Regarding this clonotype: The antigen it recognizes is unknown.

Overall results and qualifications from the work: Compared with CXCR3-negative naive cells, CXCR3-positive naive cells had TRB CDR3s with higher hydrophobicity (lower Kidera factor 4), lower energy, and higher strength and volume indices. Surface CD5, linked to self-reactivity in mice, was comparable between naive subsets; TCR interaction strength was therefore also inferred from TRB CDR3 physicochemical properties. Similar TRBV-TRBJ usage was shown by naive CXCR3-negative and CXCR3-positive cells from the same donor, whereas distinct patterns were shown by memory cells. Comparably high repertoire diversity was found in both naive subsets, whereas much lower repertoire diversity was found in memory CD8+ T cells. CXCR3 expression partially decreased after cryopreservation, so most assays used freshly isolated PBMCs.

The sample was naive CXCR3+ CD8+ T cells from blood. What the cell subset or site label conveys for this sample: CD45RO-CCR7+CD27+CD95- naive CD8+ T cells expressing CXCR3 (TNR3+). This receptor was identified in a human donor in good health. Some clones in this sample may be carry-over from other donors' samples.

CDR3 sequence: CASSPGDSTYEQYF. Rearrangement joined TRBV5-1 to TRBJ2-7; there is no DNA to check the TCRdb D call of TRBD1. The CDR3 has 14 amino acids, counting the end cysteine and phenylalanine. The entry carries no DNA sequence. Via the germline V gene, CDR1 is SGHRS and CDR2 YFSETQ.